This TCR beta chain originates from a study of OX40 agonist ivuxolimab in advanced cancers. Findings of the study overall: Undetermined was the antigen specificity of the expanded peripheral T cells.

TCRdb's copy holds only in-frame clones and misses some; the assay was immunoSEQ multiplex PCR. Of about 58,000 clones in the sample, 70% to 90% were seen once. Points on this clone: Its target is not known.

V was cut by 1 base and J by 3 bases, with 16 bases left in between. Germline V gene sequence: CDR1 MGHRA, CDR2 YSYEKL. The CDR3 covers 17 residues. Sequencing was performed on CD4+ or CD8+ T cells sorted from blood, taken in a trial of the OX40 agonist ivuxolimab. The chain uses TRBV4-1 and TRBJ2-1; D might be TRBD1 (6 bases). The sequence came from an adult with an advanced solid tumor such as melanoma, head and neck, liver or kidney cancer. The CDR3 here is CASSQVQGLSFYNEQFF. CDR3 in DNA: TGCGCCAGCAGCCAAGTACAGGGTCTTAGCTTCTACAATGAGCAGTTCTTC.